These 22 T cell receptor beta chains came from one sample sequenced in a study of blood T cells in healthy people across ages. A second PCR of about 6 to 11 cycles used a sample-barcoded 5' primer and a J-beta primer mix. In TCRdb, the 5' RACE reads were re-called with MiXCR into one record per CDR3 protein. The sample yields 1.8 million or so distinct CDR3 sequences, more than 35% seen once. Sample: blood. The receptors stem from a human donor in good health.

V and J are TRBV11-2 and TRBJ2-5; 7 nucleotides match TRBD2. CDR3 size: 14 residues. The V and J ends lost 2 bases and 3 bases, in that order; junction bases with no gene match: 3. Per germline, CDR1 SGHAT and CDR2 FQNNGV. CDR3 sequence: CASSLLAEKETQYF. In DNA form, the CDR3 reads TGTGCCAGCAGCTTACTAGCGGAGAAAGAGACCCAGTACTTC.

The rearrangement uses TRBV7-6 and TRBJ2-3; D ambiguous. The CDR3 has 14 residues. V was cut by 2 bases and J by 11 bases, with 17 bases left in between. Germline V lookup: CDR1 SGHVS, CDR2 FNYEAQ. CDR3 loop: CASSLLLRPYEQYF. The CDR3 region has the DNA TGTGCCAGCAGCTTATTATTGAGGCCTTACGAGCAGTATTTT.

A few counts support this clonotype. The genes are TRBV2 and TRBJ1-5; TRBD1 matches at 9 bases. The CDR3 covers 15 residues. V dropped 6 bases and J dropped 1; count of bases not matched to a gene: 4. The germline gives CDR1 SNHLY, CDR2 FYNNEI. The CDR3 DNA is TGTGCCAGCAGGGCACAGGGGGCAAGCAATCAGCCCCAGCATTTT. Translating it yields CASRAQGASNQPQHF.

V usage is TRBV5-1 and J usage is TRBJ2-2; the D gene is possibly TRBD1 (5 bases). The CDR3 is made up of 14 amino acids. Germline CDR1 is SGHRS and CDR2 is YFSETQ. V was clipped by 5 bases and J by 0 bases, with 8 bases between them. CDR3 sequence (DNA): TGCGCCAGCAGGCGGACAACGAACACCGGGGAGCTGTTTTTT. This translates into CASRRTTNTGELFF.

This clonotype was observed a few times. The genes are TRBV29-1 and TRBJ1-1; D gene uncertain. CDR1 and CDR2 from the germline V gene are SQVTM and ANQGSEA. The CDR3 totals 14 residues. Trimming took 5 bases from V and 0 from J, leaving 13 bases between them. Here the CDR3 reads CSVCVSRLNTEAFF. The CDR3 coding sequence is TGCAGCGTTTGTGTTAGTAGATTGAACACTGAAGCTTTCTTT.

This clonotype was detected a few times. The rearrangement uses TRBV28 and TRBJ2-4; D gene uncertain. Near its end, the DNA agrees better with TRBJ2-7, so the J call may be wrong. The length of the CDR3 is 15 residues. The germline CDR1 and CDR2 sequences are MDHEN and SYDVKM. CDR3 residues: CASSPSGTLSSEQYF. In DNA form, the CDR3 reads TGTGCCAGCAGCCCCTCCGGTACACTATCAAGCGAGCAGTACTTC.

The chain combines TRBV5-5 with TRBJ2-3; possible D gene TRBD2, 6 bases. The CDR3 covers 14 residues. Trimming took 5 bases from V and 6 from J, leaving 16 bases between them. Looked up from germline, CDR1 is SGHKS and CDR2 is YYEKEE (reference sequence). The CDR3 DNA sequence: TGTGCCAGCAGAAGGGGCGGGGACCCGGATACGCAGTATTTT. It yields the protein CASRRGGDPDTQYF. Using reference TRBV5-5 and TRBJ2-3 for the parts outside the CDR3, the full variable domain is DAGVTQSPTHLIKTRGQQVTLRCSPISGHKSVSWYQQVLGQGPQFIFQYYEKEERGRGNFPDRFSARQFPNYSSELNVNALLLGDSALYLCASRRGGDPDTQYFGPGTRLTVL.

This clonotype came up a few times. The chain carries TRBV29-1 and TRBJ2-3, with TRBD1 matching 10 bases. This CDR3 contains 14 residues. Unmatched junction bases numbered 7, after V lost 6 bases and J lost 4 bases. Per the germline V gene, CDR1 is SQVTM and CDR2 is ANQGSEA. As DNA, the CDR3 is TGCAGCGTCTCCGGGACAGGGGCTCCAGATACGCAGTATTTT. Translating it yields CSVSGTGAPDTQYF.

The CDR3 here is CASTRRGAFF. DNA for the CDR3: TGTGCCAGCACCCGAAGGGGAGCTTTCTTT. The chain combines TRBV6-4 with TRBJ1-1; D may be TRBD1 (5 bases). The CDR3 runs to 10 residues. CDR1 and CDR2 from the germline V gene are MRHNA and SNTAGT. Trimming stripped 7 bases from V and 10 bases from J, with 10 bases between.

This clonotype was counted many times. CDR3 nucleotide sequence: TGCGCCAGCAGCTCACAGGGGGTCGGTGAGACCCAGTACTTC. Protein product: CASSSQGVGETQYF. V and J are TRBV5-1 and TRBJ2-5; 8 bases are a match to TRBD1. Per germline, CDR1 SGHRS and CDR2 YFSETQ. The CDR3 runs to 14 residues. Unmatched junction bases numbered 6, after V lost 3 bases and J lost 5 bases. The full variable domain, with the rest looked up from reference TRBV5-1 and TRBJ2-5, is KAGVTQTPRYLIKTRGQQVTLSCSPISGHRSVSWYQQTPGQGLQFLFEYFSETQRNKGNFPGRFSGRQFSNSRSEMNVSTLELGDSALYLCASSSQGVGETQYFGPGTRLLVL.

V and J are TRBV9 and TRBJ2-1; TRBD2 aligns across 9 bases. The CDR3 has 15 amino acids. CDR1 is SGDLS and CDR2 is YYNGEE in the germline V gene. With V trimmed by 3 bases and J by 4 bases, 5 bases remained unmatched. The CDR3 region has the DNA TGTGCCAGCAGCGCCCGCGGGGGGGCGTACAATGAGCAGTTCTTC. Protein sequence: CASSARGGAYNEQFF.

CDR3 amino acids: CASSRHTTGSEAFF. The CDR3 region has the DNA TGTGCCAGCAGCAGGCACACCACAGGGTCTGAAGCTTTCTTT. The genes are TRBV6-5 and TRBJ1-1; tentatively, D is TRBD1 (6 bases). The germline CDR1 and CDR2 sequences are MNHEY and SVGAGI. There are 14 residues in the CDR3. V lost 6 bases and J 6 bases, leaving 17 bases between the germline ends.

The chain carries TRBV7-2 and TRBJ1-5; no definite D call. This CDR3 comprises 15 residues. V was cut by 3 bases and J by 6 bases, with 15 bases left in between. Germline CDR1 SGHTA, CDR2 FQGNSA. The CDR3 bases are TGTGCCAGCAGCTTGTCGGGCCTGATTCGTCAGCCCCAGCATTTT. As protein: CASSLSGLIRQPQHF.

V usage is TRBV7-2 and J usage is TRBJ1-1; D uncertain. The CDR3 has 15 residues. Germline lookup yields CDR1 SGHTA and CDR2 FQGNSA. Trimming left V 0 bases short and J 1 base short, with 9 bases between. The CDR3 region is CASSLAWAENTEAFF. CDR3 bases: TGTGCCAGCAGCTTAGCGTGGGCGGAGAACACTGAAGCTTTCTTT.

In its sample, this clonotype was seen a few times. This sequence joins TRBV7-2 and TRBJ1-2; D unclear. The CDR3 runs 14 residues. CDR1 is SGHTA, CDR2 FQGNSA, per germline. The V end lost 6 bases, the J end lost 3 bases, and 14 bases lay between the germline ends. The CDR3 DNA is TGTGCCAGCAGTCCCGTCTCCCGGGACTATGGCTACACCTTC. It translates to CASSPVSRDYGYTF.

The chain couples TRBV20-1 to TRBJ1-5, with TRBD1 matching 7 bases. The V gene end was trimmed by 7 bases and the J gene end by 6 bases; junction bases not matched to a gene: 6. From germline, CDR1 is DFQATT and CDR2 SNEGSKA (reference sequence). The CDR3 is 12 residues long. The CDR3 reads CSGEQGTQPQHF. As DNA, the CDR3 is TGCAGTGGGGAACAGGGGACTCAGCCCCAGCATTTT.

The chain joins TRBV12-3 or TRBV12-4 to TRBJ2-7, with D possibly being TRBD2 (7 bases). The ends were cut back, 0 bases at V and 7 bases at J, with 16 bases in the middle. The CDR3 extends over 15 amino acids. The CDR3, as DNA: TGTGCCAGCAGTTTAGCGCTAGGGGGGGCCGGGGAGCAGTACTTC. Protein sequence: CASSLALGGAGEQYF.

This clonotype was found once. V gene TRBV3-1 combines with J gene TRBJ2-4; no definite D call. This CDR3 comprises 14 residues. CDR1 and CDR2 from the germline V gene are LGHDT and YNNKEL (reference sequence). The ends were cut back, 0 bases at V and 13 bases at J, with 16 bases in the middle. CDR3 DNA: TGTGCCAGCAGCCAAGATCGGATTGTGAACCTGCAGTACTTC. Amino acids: CASSQDRIVNLQYF.

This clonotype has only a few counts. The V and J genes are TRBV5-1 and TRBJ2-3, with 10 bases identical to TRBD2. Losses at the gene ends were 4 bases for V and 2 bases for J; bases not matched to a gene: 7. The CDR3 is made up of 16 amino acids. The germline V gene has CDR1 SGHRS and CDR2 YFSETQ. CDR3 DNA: TGCGCCAGCAGCCCAGGACTAGCGGAGTACACAGATACGCAGTATTTT. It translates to CASSPGLAEYTDTQYF.

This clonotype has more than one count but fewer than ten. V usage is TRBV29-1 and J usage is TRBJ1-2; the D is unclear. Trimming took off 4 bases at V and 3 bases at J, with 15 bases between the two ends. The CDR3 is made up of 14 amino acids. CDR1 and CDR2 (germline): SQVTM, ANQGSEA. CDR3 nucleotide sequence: TGCAGCGTTGTCACCGTAAGAGAGGACTATGGCTACACCTTC. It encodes CSVVTVREDYGYTF. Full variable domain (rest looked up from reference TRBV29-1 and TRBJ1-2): SAVISQKPSRDICQRGTSLTIQCQVDSQVTMMFWYRQQPGQSLTLIATANQGSEATYESGFVIDKFPISRPNLTFSTLTVSNMSPEDSSIYLCSVVTVREDYGYTFGSGTRLTVV.

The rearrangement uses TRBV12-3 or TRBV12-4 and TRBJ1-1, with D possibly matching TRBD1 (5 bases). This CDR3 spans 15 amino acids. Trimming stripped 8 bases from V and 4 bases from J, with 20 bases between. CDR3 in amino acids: CASSRDPYSGTEAFF. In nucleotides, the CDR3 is TGTGCCAGCTCCCGGGACCCCTATTCGGGCACTGAAGCTTTCTTT.

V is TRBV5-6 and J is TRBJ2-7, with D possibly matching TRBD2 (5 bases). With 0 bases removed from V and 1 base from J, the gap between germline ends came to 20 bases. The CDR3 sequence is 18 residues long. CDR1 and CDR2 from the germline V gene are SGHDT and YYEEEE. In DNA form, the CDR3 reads TGTGCCAGCAGCTTGGCCTTCGGGAAATTTGACCAATCCTACGAGCAGTACTTC. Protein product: CASSLAFGKFDQSYEQYF.